This T cell receptor (beta chain) was recorded in a study of cytotoxic CD8 clonotypes in ibrutinib-treated CLL. Study details: There were about 12 relapsed/refractory patients and more than 14 treatment-naive patients, and fewer than 18 were IGHV unmutated.

For TCR beta libraries, about 2.2 micrograms of genomic DNA were obtained from cryopreserved PBMCs. Sequencing was performed with immunoSEQ multiplex PCR; in TCRdb, only in-frame clones are kept and a portion is missing. The sample holds approximately 150,000 clones, about 88% seen once. The CDR3 length is 14 residues. Per germline, CDR1 WNHNN and CDR2 SYGVQD (reference sequence). V was shortened by 4 bases and J by 2 bases, with 10 bases between the two germline ends. The clonotype originates from a human donor with chronic lymphocytic leukemia. This chain links TRBV10-1 with TRBJ2-3; D perhaps matches TRBD2 (6 bases). Sequenced material: PBMCs, taken at disease progression, from a patient treated with ibrutinib. In nucleotides, the CDR3 is TGCGCCAGCAGTGCGGGAGATTACACAGATACGCAGTATTTT. It yields the protein CASSAGDYTDTQYF.